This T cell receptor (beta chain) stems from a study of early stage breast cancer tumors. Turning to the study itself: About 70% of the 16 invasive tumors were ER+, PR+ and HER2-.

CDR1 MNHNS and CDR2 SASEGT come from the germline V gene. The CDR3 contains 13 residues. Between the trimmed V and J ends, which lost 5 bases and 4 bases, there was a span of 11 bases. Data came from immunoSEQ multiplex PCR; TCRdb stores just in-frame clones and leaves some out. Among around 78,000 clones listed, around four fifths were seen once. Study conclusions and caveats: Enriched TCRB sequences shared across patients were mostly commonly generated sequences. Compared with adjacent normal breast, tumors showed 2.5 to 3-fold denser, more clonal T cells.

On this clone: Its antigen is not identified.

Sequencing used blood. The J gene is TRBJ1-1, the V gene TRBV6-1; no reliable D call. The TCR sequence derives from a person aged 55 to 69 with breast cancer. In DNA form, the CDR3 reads TGTGCCAGCAGTTCGGAATGGGGCACTGAAGCTTTCTTT. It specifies CASSSEWGTEAFF.